The rows below give T cell receptor beta chains drawn from one sample of a study of blood T cell repertoires in COVID-19. Method: immunoSEQ multiplex PCR; TCRdb's copy keeps in-frame clones and lacks some. The repertoire has under 150,000 clones, 80% to 85% of them found once; the top ten carry 1.1% to 1.5%. Sequences were obtained from peripheral blood. All receptors derive from a man between 60 and 75 years old with acute or convalescent COVID-19. Both conserved end residues are part of each CDR3. A D gene is named only where the DNA matches it firmly. Not every row has a clone size; where given, it reads once, few, many or a size class.

DNA	CDR3	size	J	V	D
TGTGCCAGCAGTCCCCGGGTCCAAGAGACCCAGTACTTC	CASSPRVQETQYF	-	TRBJ2-5	TRBV28	-
TGCAGCGTTGAAGATCTCCCAGGGCTACTGTTTTTT	CSVEDLPGLLFF	-	TRBJ2-2	TRBV29-1	-
TGCGCCAGCAGCCAAGATTTTAATGAGGAATTCGAGCAGTTCTTC	CASSQDFNEEFEQFF	-	TRBJ2-1	TRBV4-1	-
TGTGCCAGCAGGCCCGGGACAGCTTACTACGAGCAGTACTTC	CASRPGTAYYEQYF	-	TRBJ2-7	TRBV28	TRBD1
TGTGCCAGCAGTGACCCCTCCACAGGGGGTGGGGGGAGGCAGTTCTTC	CASSDPSTGGGGRQFF	-	TRBJ2-1	TRBV6-4	TRBD1
TGCGCCAGCAGCCAAGAGCGGGAGACCAATGAGCAGTTCTTC	CASSQERETNEQFF	-	TRBJ2-1	TRBV5-1	TRBD2
TGTGCCAGCAGCCCTCTGGCTAGCGGGGGGCCTAGCACAGATACGCAGTATTTT	CASSPLASGGPSTDTQYF	-	TRBJ2-3	TRBV9	TRBD2
TGTGCCAGCAGTGAGCCAGGGTGGAATCAGCCCCAGCATTTT	CASSEPGWNQPQHF	-	TRBJ1-5	TRBV6-1	-
TGTGCCAGCAGCGTAAGTCCCCGGGGGGAAAAACTGTTTTTT	CASSVSPRGEKLFF	-	TRBJ1-4	TRBV9	-
TGTGCCAGCAGCTTAGCCGAGCGAGAGACCCAGTACTTC	CASSLAERETQYF	once	TRBJ2-5	TRBV7-8	-
TGTGCCTGGAGTCAGGGGACATTTAAAGAAAAACTGTTTTTT	CAWSQGTFKEKLFF	-	TRBJ1-4	TRBV30	-
TGTGCCAGCAACCAACAGGGGGCTGCTGAAGCTTTCTTT	CASNQQGAAEAFF	-	TRBJ1-1	TRBV27	TRBD1
TGTGCTAGTGAGCGGCGATTTAGCAATCAGCCCCAGCATTTT	CASERRFSNQPQHF	-	TRBJ1-5	TRBV12-5	-
TGTGCCAGCAGCTCCAGGACTAGCGGGAGTCAAGAGACCCAGTACTTC	CASSSRTSGSQETQYF	-	TRBJ2-5	TRBV11-3	TRBD2
TGTGCCAGCAGTTACGAACAGCCCCTTTGGCGAGAGACCCAGTACTTC	CASSYEQPLWRETQYF	-	TRBJ2-5	TRBV6-6	-
TGTGCCAGCAGCTCGACACAGGGGTACGAGCAGTACTTC	CASSSTQGYEQYF	-	TRBJ2-7	TRBV13	TRBD1
TGTGCCAGCAGCTTGGACAGGGCATCTGAAAAACTGTTTTTT	CASSLDRASEKLFF	-	TRBJ1-4	TRBV5-6	-
TGCAGCGTCGGATCGACAGGGGACTATGGCTACACCTTC	CSVGSTGDYGYTF	-	TRBJ1-2	TRBV29-1	TRBD1
TGTGCCAGCAGTTATTCGGGGGAGCTGTTTTTT	CASSYSGELFF	few	TRBJ2-2	TRBV27	-
TGTGCCAGCAGTGGTCCCAGGGGGTTTGCAGATACGCAGTATTTT	CASSGPRGFADTQYF	few	TRBJ2-3	TRBV2	TRBD1
TGTGCCAGCAGCTACTCCGCGGAGGCTGGAAACACCATATATTTT	CASSYSAEAGNTIYF	-	TRBJ1-3	TRBV5-5	-
TGTGCCAGCAGTGAGTACGTACAGGGTTACGAGCAGTACTTC	CASSEYVQGYEQYF	-	TRBJ2-7	TRBV6-1	-
TGTGCCAGCAGTAACGTACAGGGGGGAGGTGAGCAGTTCTTC	CASSNVQGGGEQFF	-	TRBJ2-1	TRBV6-5	TRBD1
TGTGCCAGCAGCGACAGGGAGCGAATAACCTACGAGCAGTACTTC	CASSDRERITYEQYF	-	TRBJ2-7	TRBV6-5	TRBD1
TGTGCCACGCAACCGGGCCAGGGGAACACTGAAGCTTTCTTT	CATQPGQGNTEAFF	few	TRBJ1-1	TRBV24-1	-
TGCAGTGCTTACTACAACTACGAGCAGTACTTC	CSAYYNYEQYF	-	TRBJ2-7	TRBV20-1	-
TGTGCCAGCAGTGACACCGGGACTAGCTCAGAGACCCAGTACTTC	CASSDTGTSSETQYF	-	TRBJ2-5	TRBV6-1	TRBD2
TGTGCCATCAGGAGGACAGGGGTAGGGAATGGTGGCTACACCTTC	CAIRRTGVGNGGYTF	-	TRBJ1-2	TRBV10-3	TRBD1
TGTGCCAGCAGCCCTGGGGCGGGGCGCACAGATACGCAGTATTTT	CASSPGAGRTDTQYF	-	TRBJ2-3	TRBV13	-
TGCGCCAGCAGCCAAGGACTAGCGGGTTTCACAGATACGCAGTATTTT	CASSQGLAGFTDTQYF	-	TRBJ2-3	TRBV5-1	TRBD2
TGTGCCAGCAGCTTAGCCGGACAGGGGAATACTGAAGCTTTCTTT	CASSLAGQGNTEAFF	few	TRBJ1-1	TRBV7-9	TRBD1
TGTGCCAGCAGTTTGTTAGACAGGGCTTCACCCCTCCACTTT	CASSLLDRASPLHF	-	TRBJ1-6	TRBV27	TRBD1
TGTGCCAGTAGTATTCACCCTAGCGGGGGGGGTGACAATGAGCAGTTCTTC	CASSIHPSGGGDNEQFF	-	TRBJ2-1	TRBV19	TRBD2